Listed below are T cell receptor gamma chains from one sample, sequenced in a study of Vδ1+ human thymocytes. TCRdb reanalysed the multiplex PCR reads via CATT. The sample has some 37,000 gamma-chain clones, around 20% seen once; the top ten hold roughly 2%. Sequenced material: Vdelta1+ gamma-delta thymocytes from the thymus. All receptors come from a girl under three years old who had congenital heart surgery. CDR3s include the opening cysteine and the closing phenylalanine or tryptophan. The order of the fields is J gene, clone size, CDR3 length, V gene, CDR3 protein, CDR3 DNA. For some rows the clone size is stated as once, few or many, or as a class when expanded; others skip it.

TRGJ1/TRGJ2 NA 14 TRGV8 CATWDDRNYYKKLF TGTGCCACCTGGGATGACAGAAATTATTATAAGAAACTCTTT
TRGJ1/TRGJ2 NA 14 TRGV3 CATWDGSNLCKKLF TGTGCCACCTGGGACGGATCGAATTTGTGTAAGAAACTCTTT
TRGJ1/TRGJ2 NA 14 TRGV3 CATWDGPLMVKKLF TGTGCCACCTGGGACGGTCCCCTGATGGTTAAGAAACTCTTT
TRGJ1/TRGJ2 NA 18 TRGV9 CALWEVGPGLWNYYKKLF TGTGCCTTGTGGGAGGTCGGCCCTGGCCTATGGAATTATTATAAGAAACTCTTT
TRGJP2 NA 18 TRGV4 CATWDGSKGYSSDWIKTF TGTGCCACCTGGGATGGGAGCAAAGGATATAGTAGTGATTGGATCAAGACGTTT
TRGJ1/TRGJ2 medium-sized 12 TRGV2 CATWDGLYKKLF TGTGCCACCTGGGACGGGCTTTATAAGAAACTCTTT
TRGJ1/TRGJ2 NA 15 TRGV3 CATWDTQGNYYKKLF TGTGCCACCTGGGACACGCAAGGGAATTATTATAAGAAACTCTTT
TRGJ1/TRGJ2 NA 14 TRGV2 CAAWDGPRCYKKLF TGTGCCGCCTGGGACGGGCCAAGGTGTTATAAGAAACTCTTT
TRGJ1/TRGJ2 NA 13 TRGV9 CALWEVQPPKKLF TGTGCCTTGTGGGAGGTGCAGCCACCGAAGAAACTCTTT
TRGJ1/TRGJ2 few 13 TRGV4 CATWATPYYKKLF TGTGCCACCTGGGCCACCCCATATTATAAGAAACTCTTT
TRGJ1/TRGJ2 NA 14 TRGV8 CATWEPPWGYKKLF TGTGCCACCTGGGAACCACCTTGGGGATATAAGAAACTCTTT
TRGJ1/TRGJ2 NA 12 TRGV3 CATWLGGARKLF TGTGCCACCTGGTTGGGGGGAGCGAGGAAACTCTTT
TRGJ1/TRGJ2 NA 14 TRGV3 CATWDIRPYYKKLF TGTGCCACCTGGGACATCCGGCCTTATTATAAGAAACTCTTT
TRGJ1/TRGJ2 few 11 TRGV8 CARIGSDKKLF TGTGCCCGAATTGGGTCCGATAAGAAACTCTTT
TRGJ1/TRGJ2 NA 14 TRGV3 CATWDSRRYYKKLF TGTGCCACCTGGGACAGTCGAAGATATTATAAGAAACTCTTT
TRGJ1/TRGJ2 NA 14 TRGV4 CATWDEPIHYKKLF TGTGCCACCTGGGATGAACCAATTCATTATAAGAAACTCTTT
TRGJ1/TRGJ2 few 13 TRGV3 CATWDRPKYKKLF TGTGCCACCTGGGACAGGCCTAAGTATAAGAAACTCTTT
TRGJ1/TRGJ2 once 15 TRGV9 CALWEVHEFYYKKLF TGTGCCTTGTGGGAGGTGCACGAATTTTATTATAAGAAACTCTTT
TRGJ1/TRGJ2 NA 14 TRGV2 CATWDGPYHYKKLF TGTGCCACCTGGGACGGGCCTTACCATTATAAGAAACTCTTT
TRGJ1/TRGJ2 NA 15 TRGV8 CATWDSPKPYYKKLF TGTGCCACCTGGGATAGCCCTAAACCCTATTATAAGAAACTCTTT
TRGJ1/TRGJ2 NA 12 TRGV9 CALWEASHKKLF TGTGCCTTGTGGGAGGCTTCACATAAGAAACTCTTT
TRGJ1/TRGJ2 NA 14 TRGV9 CALWEVREVIRKLF TGTGCCTTGTGGGAGGTGAGGGAAGTGATCAGGAAACTCTTT
TRGJ1/TRGJ2 NA 12 TRGV3 CATWDSKYKKLF TGTGCCACCTGGGACAGTAAATATAAGAAACTCTTT
TRGJ1/TRGJ2 few 12 TRGV4 CATWDGCYKKLF TGTGCCACCTGGGATGGCTGCTATAAGAAACTCTTT
TRGJ1/TRGJ2 NA 14 TRGV2 CATWGPTNYYKKLF TGTGCCACCTGGGGGCCTACGAATTATTATAAGAAACTCTTT
TRGJ1/TRGJ2 NA 15 TRGV3 CATWDKAGFYYKKLF TGTGCCACCTGGGATAAAGCTGGGTTTTATTACAAGAAACTCTTT
TRGJ1/TRGJ2 few 12 TRGV8 CATWDSNYKKLF TGTGCCACCTGGGATAGTAATTATAAGAAACTCTTT
TRGJ1/TRGJ2 NA 10 TRGV8 CATWARRKLF TGTGCCACCTGGGCCCGTCGGAAACTCTTT
TRGJ1/TRGJ2 NA 14 TRGV3 CATWDRPLYYKKLF TGTGCCACCTGGGACAGGCCTCTCTATTATAAGAAACTCTTT
TRGJ1/TRGJ2 NA 15 TRGV4 CATWDGGLNYYKKLF TGTGCCACCTGGGATGGCGGACTGAATTATTATAAGAAACTCTTT
TRGJ1/TRGJ2 NA 13 TRGV5 CATWDRWDYKKLF TGTGCCACCTGGGACCGGTGGGATTATAAGAAACTCTTT
TRGJP1 few 13 TRGV8 CATWGTTGWFKIF TGTGCCACCTGGGGGACCACTGGTTGGTTCAAGATATTT
TRGJ1/TRGJ2 few 15 TRGV9 CALWDEIARDYKKLF TGTGCCTTGTGGGACGAGATAGCAAGGGATTATAAGAAACTCTTT
TRGJP2 NA 14 TRGV4 CATWETRGDWIKTF TGTGCCACCTGGGAAACCAGGGGTGATTGGATCAAGACGTTT
TRGJ1/TRGJ2 medium-sized 11 TRGV3 CATWDRDKKLF TGTGCCACCTGGGACAGAGATAAGAAACTCTTT